Listed here are 32 T cell receptor beta chains from one sample, sequenced in a study of spatial heterogeneity in lung cancer. TCRdb independently ran MiXCR on the 5' RACE reads; one entry per CDR3 protein. The table includes about 47,000 distinct CDR3 sequences, roughly 12% detected once. Time point: blood at routine non-recurrence follow-up after resection. The sequencing used PBMCs, collected at follow-up. These receptors were taken from a male donor with early-stage non-small cell lung cancer.

This clonotype was seen at least ten times. The V gene is TRBV20-1, the J gene TRBJ2-3; possibly TRBD1 for D (6 bases). The CDR3 consists of 15 residues. V was trimmed by 2 bases and J by 5 bases, leaving 17 bases between them. The germline CDR1 and CDR2 sequences are DFQATT and SNEGSKA (reference sequence). This CDR3 reads CSARSFGGVQDTQYF. Here the CDR3 DNA reads TGCAGTGCTAGAAGCTTTGGGGGCGTTCAAGATACGCAGTATTTT.

This clonotype was observed at least ten times. CDR3 bases: TGTGCCAGCAGCCCGGTCGGGGGCTCTGGAAACACCATATATTTT. It codes for CASSPVGGSGNTIYF. The rearrangement links TRBV7-2 to TRBJ1-3, with a tentative D call TRBD1 (5 bases). This CDR3 is 15 amino acids long. Germline values: CDR1 SGHTA, CDR2 FQGNSA. V was pared by 5 bases and J by 0 bases, with 11 bases between.

On this clonotype: A read error may account for a junction end that differs from germline. The rearrangement joins TRBV5-1 to TRBJ2-3, with 11 bases lining up with TRBD2. Germline CDR1 reads SGHRS; CDR2 reads YFSETQ. This CDR3 is 17 amino acids long. CDR3 coding DNA: TGCGCCGGCAGCTTAGGACTAGCGGGTAGATTATCAGATACGCAGTATTTT. Translating gives CAGSLGLAGRLSDTQYF.

This clonotype appeared many times. The J gene is TRBJ1-2, the V gene TRBV20-1, with D hard to call. The CDR3 contains 13 residues. CDR1 is DFQATT, CDR2 SNEGSKA, per germline (reference sequence). Trimming stripped 3 bases from V and 0 bases from J, with 8 bases between. In DNA form, the CDR3 reads TGCAGTGCTAGGACCAACCCTAACTATGGCTACACCTTC. Its protein is CSARTNPNYGYTF.

About this clonotype itself: This clone may be a read error of a much larger clone one base away. The J gene is TRBJ1-3, the V gene TRBV19, with 7 bases lining up with TRBD1. Per the germline V gene, CDR1 is LNHDA and CDR2 is SQIVND (reference sequence). The CDR3 contains 17 residues. This CDR3 is CASKGADASVSGNTTYF. The CDR3, as DNA: TGTGCCAGTAAGGGGGCTGACGCCAGTGTCTCTGGAAACACCACATATTTT.

This clonotype showed up just a few times. The chain couples TRBV4-3 to TRBJ1-2; maybe TRBD1 (5 bases). V was cut by 4 bases and J by 3 bases, with 18 bases left in between. The CDR3 length is 16 residues. CDR1 LGHNA and CDR2 YSLEER come from the germline V gene. In DNA, the CDR3 is TGCGCCAGCAGCCTCGGGGCGGGGCAGCAGGACTATGGCTACACCTTC. Translating it yields CASSLGAGQQDYGYTF.

This clonotype was detected ten times or more. J is TRBJ2-1 and V is TRBV12-3 or TRBV12-4; TRBD1 matches 11 bases. This CDR3 has 15 residues. With 0 bases clipped from V and 15 bases from J, the junction kept 10 bases outside the gene matches. The CDR3 reads CASSLAGTGGTRPFF. The CDR3 DNA is TGTGCCAGCAGTTTAGCGGGGACAGGGGGGACTAGGCCGTTCTTC.

This clonotype was recorded at least ten times. Here the CDR3 reads CAISRGLAGGGEQFF. The CDR3 DNA reads as TGTGCCATCAGCCGGGGACTAGCGGGAGGTGGAGAGCAGTTCTTC. V is TRBV10-3 and J is TRBJ2-1; 15 bases are shared with TRBD2. The CDR3 sequence is 15 residues long. Germline V CDR1 and CDR2: ENHRY, SYGVKD. With 6 bases clipped from V and 10 bases from J, the junction kept 7 bases outside the gene matches.

The genes are TRBV20-1 and TRBJ2-7, with D possibly matching TRBD1 (5 bases). V lost 7 bases, J lost 3 bases, and 13 bases lay in between. Germline loops: CDR1 DFQATT, CDR2 SNEGSKA (reference sequence). The CDR3 length is 12 residues. This CDR3 is CSGRPRDYEQYF. The DNA for the CDR3 is TGCAGTGGACGCCCCAGGGACTACGAGCAGTACTTC.

This clonotype was picked up many times. The chain uses TRBV7-9 and TRBJ1-1; D remains unclear. Germline V gene sequence: CDR1 SEHNR, CDR2 FQNEAQ (reference sequence). Trimming stripped 7 bases from V and 5 bases from J, with 8 bases between. CDR3 size: 11 residues. The CDR3 coding sequence is TGTGCCAGCATGCGGGGAACTGAAGCTTTCTTT. As protein: CASMRGTEAFF. Looking up the rest from reference TRBV7-9 and TRBJ1-1 gives the full variable domain: DTGVSQNPRHKITKRGQNVTFRCDPISEHNRLYWYRQTLGQGPEFLTYFQNEAQLEKSRLLSDRFSAERPKGSFSTLEIQRTEQGDSAMYLCASMRGTEAFFGQGTRLTVV.

The CDR3 reads CATSRKTLRGGAETQYF. CDR3 in DNA: TGTGCCACCAGCAGAAAAACCCTCCGCGGGGGGGCGGAGACCCAGTACTTC. This sequence joins TRBV15 and TRBJ2-5, with 9 bases identical to TRBD2. From germline, CDR1 is LNHNV and CDR2 YYDKDF (reference sequence). J was trimmed by 5 bases and V by 2 bases; bases with no gene match: 12. The CDR3 length is 17 residues.

This clonotype came up many times. This chain links TRBV5-5 with TRBJ2-5; D is unclear. The ends were cut back, 4 bases at V and 2 bases at J, with 12 bases in the middle. Germline V CDR1 and CDR2: SGHKS, YYEKEE (reference sequence). The CDR3 runs to 14 residues. CDR3 residues: CASSPDGYQETQYF. In DNA, the CDR3 is TGTGCCAGCAGCCCGGACGGTTATCAAGAGACCCAGTACTTC.

This clonotype was counted ten times or more. The chain is built from TRBV6-2 or TRBV6-3 and TRBJ2-6; possible D gene TRBD2, 5 bases. This CDR3 has 17 amino acids. CDR1 MNHEY and CDR2 SVGEGT come from the germline V gene. V shed 2 bases and J shed 0 bases, with 11 bases lying between them. Here the CDR3 DNA reads TGTGCCAGCAGTTACCCCGGACTGACCTCTGGGGCCAACGTCCTGACTTTC. Its protein product is CASSYPGLTSGANVLTF.

The CDR3 reads CAWRGSYEQYF. The CDR3 coding sequence is TGTGCCTGGAGAGGTTCCTACGAGCAGTACTTC. The chain carries TRBV30 and TRBJ2-7; D is ambiguous. Looked up from germline, CDR1 is GTSNPN and CDR2 is SVGIG (reference sequence). This CDR3 is 11 amino acids long. Trimming took off 3 bases at V and 1 base at J, with 4 bases between the two ends.

Many counts were recorded for this clonotype. This chain uses TRBV27 with TRBJ1-4, with D maybe TRBD1 (5 bases). The CDR3 runs 16 residues. V lost 2 bases and J lost 0, with 10 bases in between. From germline, CDR1 is MNHEY and CDR2 SMNVEV (reference sequence). CDR3 in DNA: TGTGCCAGCAGTTTAGGGGCCGAGCCAACTAATGAAAAACTGTTTTTT. Residues: CASSLGAEPTNEKLFF.

In its sample, this clonotype was seen many times. The chain is built from TRBV6-5 and TRBJ2-7; 10 bases agree with TRBD2. The ends lost 6 bases at V and 3 bases at J; junction bases unmatched: 8. Per the germline V gene, CDR1 is MNHEY and CDR2 is SVGAGI. The CDR3 length is 15 residues. CDR3 protein: CASSATSGAFYEQYF. The DNA for the CDR3 is TGTGCCAGCAGCGCCACTAGCGGGGCCTTCTACGAGCAGTACTTC.

The gene calls are TRBV7-8 and TRBJ1-1; no firm D call. The CDR3 runs to 14 residues. Germline-derived CDR1 and CDR2 are SGHVS and FQNEAQ. The V gene lost 5 bases and the J gene lost 3 bases, with 13 bases spanning the gap. The CDR3: CASSPWTADTEAFF. The CDR3 DNA reads as TGTGCCAGCAGCCCTTGGACCGCTGACACTGAAGCTTTCTTT.

This clonotype was observed a handful of times. V and J are TRBV11-3 and TRBJ2-4; no definite D call. The ends were cut back, 6 bases at V and 9 bases at J, with 12 bases in the middle. CDR1 SGHNT and CDR2 YENEEA come from the germline V gene. This CDR3 is built from 12 residues. CDR3 sequence: CASSGPSGIQYF. CDR3 sequence (DNA): TGTGCCAGCAGTGGGCCATCGGGCATTCAGTACTTC.

This clonotype was seen at least ten times. This chain connects TRBV6-6 to TRBJ2-3; 7 bases align to TRBD2. The length of the CDR3 is 15 residues. Germline assignment: CDR1 MNHNY and CDR2 SVGAGI (reference sequence). Trimming removed 6 bases from V and 2 bases from J; junction bases left unmatched: 8. The CDR3 DNA follows: TGTGCCAGCAGCTCCCCGACTAGCTCCACAGATACGCAGTATTTT. It codes for CASSSPTSSTDTQYF.

Concerning this clonotype: Given a much more abundant clone one base away, this may be a read error. The V gene is TRBV18, the J gene TRBJ1-5; tentative D call: TRBD1 (6 bases). Gene TRBJ2-3 matches the end of the DNA better, so the J call may be wrong. The CDR3 covers 15 residues. Germline values: CDR1 KGHSH, CDR2 LQKENI. CDR3 nucleotide sequence: TGTGCCAGCTCACCGGGACACCGGACGCGTCAGCCCCAGTATTTT. Protein product: CASSPGHRTRQPQYF.

This clonotype appeared many times. The chain is built from TRBV28 and TRBJ2-2; maybe TRBD2 (7 bases). This CDR3 has 16 amino acids. Trimming cost V 2 bases and J 5 bases, with 15 bases left between them. Looked up from germline, CDR1 is MDHEN and CDR2 is SYDVKM. The CDR3: CASSLGGGSRTGELFF. CDR3 in DNA: TGTGCCAGCAGTTTAGGCGGGGGCTCTAGAACCGGGGAGCTGTTTTTT.

A few counts support this clonotype. The V gene is TRBV27, the J gene TRBJ2-7, with D tentatively TRBD2 (6 bases). The V end lost 6 bases, the J end lost 1 base, and 10 bases lay between the germline ends. The CDR3 is 13 amino acids. Germline-derived CDR1 and CDR2 are MNHEY and SMNVEV (reference sequence). CDR3 sequence: CASRRDGSYEQYF. For the CDR3, the DNA is TGTGCCAGCAGGCGGGACGGGTCCTACGAGCAGTACTTC.

This clonotype was seen at least ten times. This chain links TRBV28 with TRBJ2-7, with D maybe TRBD1 (6 bases). CDR3 length equals 15 residues. Germline lookup yields CDR1 MDHEN and CDR2 SYDVKM. V was trimmed by 5 bases and J by 3 bases, leaving 17 bases between them. CDR3 DNA sequence: TGTGCCAGCAGTCTTACGTCGACAGGTAACTACGAGCAGTACTTC. This translates into CASSLTSTGNYEQYF.

This clonotype was found a few times. The gene calls are TRBV7-2 and TRBJ2-3, with 7 bases fitting TRBD2. CDR1 SGHTA and CDR2 FQGNSA come from the germline V gene. There are 16 residues in the CDR3. V gave up 5 bases and J gave up 2 bases; unmatched junction bases: 10. CDR3 coding DNA: TGTGCCAGCAGCCTATCCGGGACTACCTACACAGATACGCAGTATTTT. It codes for CASSLSGTTYTDTQYF.

This clonotype has ten or more counts. V gene TRBV12-3 or TRBV12-4 combines with J gene TRBJ1-5; 9 bases line up with TRBD1. This CDR3 contains 15 residues. The V gene end was trimmed by 5 bases and the J gene end by 9 bases; junction bases not matched to a gene: 11. The CDR3 DNA is TGTGCCAGCAGTGCGGACAGGGGAATGAACCGGCCCCAGCATTTT. This gives the protein CASSADRGMNRPQHF.

This clonotype has ten or more counts. The V call is TRBV24-1, the J call TRBJ2-5; D gene unclear. This CDR3 is built from 13 residues. Germline CDR1 KGHDR, CDR2 SFDVKD. V gave up 4 bases and J gave up 7 bases, with 12 bases separating them. The chain's CDR3 is CATSDPPVGTQYF. CDR3 nucleotides: TGTGCCACCAGTGACCCACCCGTTGGGACCCAGTACTTC.

This clonotype has only a few counts. The chain links TRBV5-1 to TRBJ2-3, with TRBD1 matching over 8 bases. V was clipped by 0 bases and J by 4 bases; unmatched bases: 4. Germline lookup yields CDR1 SGHRS and CDR2 YFSETQ. The CDR3 consists of 15 residues. CDR3 in amino acids: CASSLADRVADTQYF. DNA of the CDR3: TGCGCCAGCAGCTTGGCGGACAGGGTGGCAGATACGCAGTATTTT.

This clonotype was counted many times. This chain uses TRBV29-1 with TRBJ1-2; possible D gene TRBD1, 6 bases. Trimming removed 7 bases from V and 4 bases from J, with 13 bases in between. Germline CDR1 reads SQVTM; CDR2 reads ANQGSEA. This CDR3 is built from 12 residues. The CDR3 region is CSAPQGSYGYTF. The CDR3 coding sequence is TGCAGCGCTCCACAGGGTTCCTATGGCTACACCTTC.

This clonotype was found many times. The chain couples TRBV5-5 to TRBJ1-5, with unresolved D. Per the germline V gene, CDR1 is SGHKS and CDR2 is YYEKEE (reference sequence). CDR3 size: 15 residues. Trimming left V 2 bases short and J 7 bases short, with 16 bases between. This CDR3 reads CASSFAPWSGQPQHF. CDR3 in DNA: TGTGCCAGCAGCTTCGCTCCTTGGTCGGGGCAGCCCCAGCATTTT.

Ten or more counts support this clonotype. The rearrangement uses TRBV5-4 and TRBJ2-5, with 8 nucleotides matching TRBD1. The V segment lost 4 bases and the J segment 4 bases; nucleotides outside the gene matches: 12. Germline-derived CDR1 and CDR2 are SGHNT and YYREEE (reference sequence). This CDR3 has 16 residues. CDR3 sequence (DNA): TGTGCCAGCAGCCCACAGCTACAGGGGGGTCTAGAGACCCAGTACTTC. It codes for CASSPQLQGGLETQYF.

The chain recombines TRBV2 with TRBJ2-7; D not certain. V was shortened by 0 bases and J by 3 bases, with 15 bases between the two germline ends. The germline V gene has CDR1 SNHLY and CDR2 FYNNEI. The CDR3 contains 16 residues. The CDR3 protein is CASSEALRVINYEQYF. CDR3 nucleotide sequence: TGTGCCAGCAGTGAAGCCTTACGGGTGATCAACTACGAGCAGTACTTC.

This clonotype was counted at least ten times. This sequence joins TRBV27 and TRBJ1-1; D is unresolved. V lost 6 bases and J 11 bases, leaving 16 bases between the germline ends. Germline V gives CDR1 MNHEY, CDR2 SMNVEV (reference sequence). This CDR3 has 12 residues. CDR3 DNA sequence: TGTGCCAGCAGCCGGGGATTTGGCGGGGCTTTCTTT. Its protein is CASSRGFGGAFF.